This T cell receptor (beta chain) was captured in a study of early T cells in non-severe SARS-CoV-2 infection. Study context: It was bulk RNA from unsorted whole blood that was sequenced, and the chains were unpaired.

One entry per CDR3 protein, called by TCRdb with MiXCR from the 5' RACE reads. Among under 100,000 distinct CDR3 sequences listed, roughly 11% were seen once. The TCR originated in an adult who was a healthcare worker with PCR-confirmed SARS-CoV-2 infection or an uninfected control (not recorded which). Material for sequencing was whole blood.

The CDR3 sequence is CSARDRPGGSPLHF. CDR3 DNA: TGCAGTGCTAGAGATCGTCCGGGTGGATCACCCCTCCACTTT. The chain has TRBV20-1 and TRBJ1-6; no firm D call. V gave up 0 bases and J gave up 10 bases, with 13 bases separating them. The CDR3 spans 14 residues. Germline CDR1 and CDR2: DFQATT and SNEGSKA (reference sequence).